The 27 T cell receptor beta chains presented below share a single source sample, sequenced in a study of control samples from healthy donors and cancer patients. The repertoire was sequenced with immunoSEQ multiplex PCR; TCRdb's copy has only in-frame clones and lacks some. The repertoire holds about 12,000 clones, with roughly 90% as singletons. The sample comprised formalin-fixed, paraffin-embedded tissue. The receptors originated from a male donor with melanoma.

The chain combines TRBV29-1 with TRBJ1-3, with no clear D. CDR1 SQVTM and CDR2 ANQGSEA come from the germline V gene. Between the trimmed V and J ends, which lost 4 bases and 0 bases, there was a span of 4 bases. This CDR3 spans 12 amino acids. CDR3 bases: TGCAGCGTTGTCGACTCTGGAAACACCATATATTTT. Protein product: CSVVDSGNTIYF.

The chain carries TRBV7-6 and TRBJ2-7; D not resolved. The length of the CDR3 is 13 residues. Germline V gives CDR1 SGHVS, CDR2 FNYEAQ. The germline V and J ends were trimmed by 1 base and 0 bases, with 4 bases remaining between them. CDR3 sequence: CASSLGRSYEQYF. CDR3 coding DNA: TGTGCCAGCAGCTTAGGTCGCTCCTACGAGCAGTACTTC.

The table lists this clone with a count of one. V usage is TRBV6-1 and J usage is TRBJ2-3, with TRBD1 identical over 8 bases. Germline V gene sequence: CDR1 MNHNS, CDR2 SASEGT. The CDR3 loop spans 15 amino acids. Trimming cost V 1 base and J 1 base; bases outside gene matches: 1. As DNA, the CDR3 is TGTGCCAGCAGTGAAGACAGGGGGGGCACAGATACGCAGTATTTT. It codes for CASSEDRGGTDTQYF.

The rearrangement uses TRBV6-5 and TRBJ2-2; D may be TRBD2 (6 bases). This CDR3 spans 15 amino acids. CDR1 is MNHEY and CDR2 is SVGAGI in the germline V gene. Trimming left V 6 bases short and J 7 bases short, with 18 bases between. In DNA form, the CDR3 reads TGTGCCAGCAGGAGCACCACGGGGGTGGGCGGGGAGCTGTTTTTT. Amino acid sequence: CASRSTTGVGGELFF.

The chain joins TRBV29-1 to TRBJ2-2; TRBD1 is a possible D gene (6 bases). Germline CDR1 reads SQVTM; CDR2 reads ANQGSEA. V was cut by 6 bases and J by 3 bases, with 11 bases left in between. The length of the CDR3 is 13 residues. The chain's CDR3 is CSVKGGHTGELFF. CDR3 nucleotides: TGCAGCGTGAAAGGGGGACACACCGGGGAGCTGTTTTTT.

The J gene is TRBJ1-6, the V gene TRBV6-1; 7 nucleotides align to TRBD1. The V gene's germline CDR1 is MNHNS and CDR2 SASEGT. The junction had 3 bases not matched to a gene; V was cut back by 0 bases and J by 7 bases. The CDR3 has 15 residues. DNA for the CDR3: TGTGCCAGCAGTGAAGCAGAGGGGGCGAATTCACCCCTCCACTTT. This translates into CASSEAEGANSPLHF.

CDR3 protein: CATSRGNLLTEAFF. CDR3 bases: TGTGCCACCAGCAGAGGGAACCTGCTAACTGAAGCTTTCTTT. The V call is TRBV15, the J call TRBJ1-1; D uncertain. The CDR3 length is 14 residues. Germline CDR1 LNHNV, CDR2 YYDKDF (reference sequence). Trimming took off 1 base at V and 5 bases at J, with 11 bases between the two ends.

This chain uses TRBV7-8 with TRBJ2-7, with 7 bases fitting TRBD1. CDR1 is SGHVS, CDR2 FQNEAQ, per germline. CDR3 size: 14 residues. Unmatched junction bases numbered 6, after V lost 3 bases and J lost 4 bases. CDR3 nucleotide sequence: TGTGCCAGCAGCTTCGGAAGGGGGCTATACGAGCAGTACTTC. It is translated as CASSFGRGLYEQYF.

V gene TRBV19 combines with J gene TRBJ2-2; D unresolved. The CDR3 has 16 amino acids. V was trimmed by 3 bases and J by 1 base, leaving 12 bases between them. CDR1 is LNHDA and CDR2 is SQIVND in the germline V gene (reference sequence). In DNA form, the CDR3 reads TGTGCCAGTAGTATGGGCAGCCTACGGAACACCGGGGAGCTGTTTTTT. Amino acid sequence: CASSMGSLRNTGELFF.

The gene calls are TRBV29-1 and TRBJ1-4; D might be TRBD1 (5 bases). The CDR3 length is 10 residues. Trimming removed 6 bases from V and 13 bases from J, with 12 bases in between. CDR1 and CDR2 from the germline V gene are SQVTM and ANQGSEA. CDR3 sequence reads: CSVRDSRLFF. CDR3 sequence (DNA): TGCAGCGTCCGGGACTCTAGACTGTTTTTT.

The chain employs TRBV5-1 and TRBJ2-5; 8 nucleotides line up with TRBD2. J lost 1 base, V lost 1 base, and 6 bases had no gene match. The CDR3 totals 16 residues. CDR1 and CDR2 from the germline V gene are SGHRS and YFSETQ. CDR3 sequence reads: CASSLSRREGQETQYF. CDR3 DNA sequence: TGCGCCAGCAGCTTGTCCCGACGGGAGGGCCAAGAGACCCAGTACTTC.

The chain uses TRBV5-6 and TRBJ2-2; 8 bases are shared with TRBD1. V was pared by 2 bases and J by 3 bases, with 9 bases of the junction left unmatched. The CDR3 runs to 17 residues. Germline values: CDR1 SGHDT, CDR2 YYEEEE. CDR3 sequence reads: CASSLLRTGSHTGELFF. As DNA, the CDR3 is TGTGCCAGCAGCTTACTTCGGACAGGGTCTCACACCGGGGAGCTGTTTTTT.

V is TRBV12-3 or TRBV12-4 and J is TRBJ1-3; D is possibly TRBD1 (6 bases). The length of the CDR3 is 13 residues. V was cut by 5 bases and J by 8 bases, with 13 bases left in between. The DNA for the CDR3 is TGTGCCAGCAGTCAGGACAGACTGCACACCATATATTTT. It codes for CASSQDRLHTIYF.

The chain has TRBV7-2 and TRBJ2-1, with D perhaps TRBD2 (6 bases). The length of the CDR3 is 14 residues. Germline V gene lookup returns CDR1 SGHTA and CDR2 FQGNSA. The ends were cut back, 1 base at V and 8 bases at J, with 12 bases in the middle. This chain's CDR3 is CASSLGRLDDEQFF. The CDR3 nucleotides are TGTGCCAGCAGCTTAGGGCGACTAGACGATGAGCAGTTCTTC.

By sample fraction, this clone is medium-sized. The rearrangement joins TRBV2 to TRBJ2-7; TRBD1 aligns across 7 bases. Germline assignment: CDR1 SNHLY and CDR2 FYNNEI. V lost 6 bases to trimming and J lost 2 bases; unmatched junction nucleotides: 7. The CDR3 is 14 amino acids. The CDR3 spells CASRMTGPAYEQYF. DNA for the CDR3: TGTGCCAGCAGAATGACAGGGCCAGCCTACGAGCAGTACTTC.

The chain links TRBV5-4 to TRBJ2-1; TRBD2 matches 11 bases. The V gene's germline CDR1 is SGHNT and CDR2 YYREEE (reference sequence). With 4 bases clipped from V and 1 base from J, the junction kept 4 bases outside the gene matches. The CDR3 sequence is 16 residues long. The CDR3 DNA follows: TGTGCCAGCAGCCCAGCTAGCGGGAGGTCCTACAATGAGCAGTTCTTC. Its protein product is CASSPASGRSYNEQFF.

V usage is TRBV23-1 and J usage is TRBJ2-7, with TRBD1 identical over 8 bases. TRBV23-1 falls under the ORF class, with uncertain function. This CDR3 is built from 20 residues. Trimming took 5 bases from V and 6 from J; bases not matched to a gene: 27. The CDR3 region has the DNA TGCGCCAGCAGTTCTCCCCGGGACAGGCTACTTTCAAACTCTCTTAGCGAGCAGTACGTC. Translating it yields CASSSPRDRLLSNSLSEQYV.

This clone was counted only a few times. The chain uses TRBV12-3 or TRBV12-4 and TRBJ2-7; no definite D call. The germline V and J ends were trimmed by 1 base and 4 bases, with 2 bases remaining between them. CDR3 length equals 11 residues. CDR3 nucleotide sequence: TGTGCCAGCAGTTTAGGGTACGAGCAGTACTTC. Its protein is CASSLGYEQYF.

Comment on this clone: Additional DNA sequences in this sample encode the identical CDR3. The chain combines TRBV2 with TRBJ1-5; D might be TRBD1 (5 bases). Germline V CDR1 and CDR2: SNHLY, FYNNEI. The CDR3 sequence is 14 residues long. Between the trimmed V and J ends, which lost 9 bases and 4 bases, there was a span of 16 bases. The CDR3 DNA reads TGTGCCAGTGGGGCCCTTACCCTGAATCAGCCCCAGCATTTT. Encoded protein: CASGALTLNQPQHF.

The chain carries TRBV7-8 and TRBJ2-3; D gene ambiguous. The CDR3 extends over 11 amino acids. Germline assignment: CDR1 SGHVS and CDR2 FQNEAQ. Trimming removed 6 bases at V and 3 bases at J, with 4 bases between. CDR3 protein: CASRLTDTQYF. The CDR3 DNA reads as TGTGCCAGCAGATTGACAGATACGCAGTATTTT.

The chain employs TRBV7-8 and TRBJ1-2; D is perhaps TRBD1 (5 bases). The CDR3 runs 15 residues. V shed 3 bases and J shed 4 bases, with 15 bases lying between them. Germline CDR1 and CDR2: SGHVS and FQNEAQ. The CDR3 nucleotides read TGTGCCAGCAGCTTGGGGCCGGCGTTAGTCTATGGCTACACCTTC. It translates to CASSLGPALVYGYTF. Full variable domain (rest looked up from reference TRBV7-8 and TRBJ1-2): GAGVSQSPRYKVAKRGQDVALRCDPISGHVSLFWYQQALGQGPEFLTYFQNEAQLDKSGLPSDRFFAERPEGSVSTLKIQRTQQEDSAVYLCASSLGPALVYGYTFGSGTRLTVV.

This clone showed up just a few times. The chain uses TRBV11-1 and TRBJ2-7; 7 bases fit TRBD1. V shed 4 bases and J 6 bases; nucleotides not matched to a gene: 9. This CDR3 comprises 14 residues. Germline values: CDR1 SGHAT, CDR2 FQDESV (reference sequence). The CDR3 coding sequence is TGTGCCAGCAGCTCATCAGGGGGAAGGGGCGAGCAGTACTTC. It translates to CASSSSGGRGEQYF.

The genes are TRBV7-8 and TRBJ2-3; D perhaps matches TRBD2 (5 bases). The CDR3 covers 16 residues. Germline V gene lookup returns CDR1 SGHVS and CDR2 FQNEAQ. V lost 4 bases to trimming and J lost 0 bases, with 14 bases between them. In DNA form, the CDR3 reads TGTGCCAGCAGCTATAGTACGGGGATTAGCACAGATACGCAGTATTTT. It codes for CASSYSTGISTDTQYF.

The CDR3 nucleotides read TGTGCCACCAGCAGAGAATATACAGATACGCAGTATTTT. Translation gives CATSREYTDTQYF. The chain couples TRBV15 to TRBJ2-3; the D is unclear. Trimming took 0 bases from V and 3 from J, leaving 4 bases between them. Germline V lookup: CDR1 LNHNV, CDR2 YYDKDF (reference sequence). The CDR3 runs to 13 residues. Based on the CDR3 plus reference TRBV15 and TRBJ2-3, the full variable domain is DAMVIQNPRYQVTQFGKPVTLSCSQTLNHNVMYWYQQKSSQAPKLLFHYYDKDFNNEADTPDNFQSRRPNTSFCFLDIRSPGLGDTAMYLCATSREYTDTQYFGPGTRLTVL.

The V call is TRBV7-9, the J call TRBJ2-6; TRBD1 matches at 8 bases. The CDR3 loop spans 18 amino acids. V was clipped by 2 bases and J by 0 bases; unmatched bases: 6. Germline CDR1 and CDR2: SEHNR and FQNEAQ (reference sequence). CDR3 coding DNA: TGTGCCAGCAGCTTATACGGGACAGGAAGCTCTGGGGCCAACGTCCTGACTTTC. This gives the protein CASSLYGTGSSGANVLTF.

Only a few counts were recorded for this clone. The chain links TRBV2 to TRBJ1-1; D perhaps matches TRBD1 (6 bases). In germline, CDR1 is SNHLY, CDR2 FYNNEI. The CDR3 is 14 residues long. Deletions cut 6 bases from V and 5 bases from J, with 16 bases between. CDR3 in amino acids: CASRGAGQRTEAFF. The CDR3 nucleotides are TGTGCCAGCAGGGGGGCAGGGCAGCGGACTGAAGCTTTCTTT.

The CDR3 here is CASSPGTGDTQYF. In DNA form, the CDR3 reads TGTGCCAGCAGTCCCGGGACAGGTGATACCCAGTACTTC. This chain links TRBV12-3 or TRBV12-4 with TRBJ2-5; 8 nucleotides line up with TRBD1. CDR3 size: 13 residues. V was clipped by 5 bases and J by 8 bases; unmatched bases: 7.